This T cell receptor (beta chain) was identified during a study of T-cell reconstitution after alpha-beta-depleted transplantation in children. Study-wide points: About two months after transplant, alpha-beta T cells reportedly came from several hundred expanded graft clones.

Note on this clonotype: The antigen is undetermined.

Trimming cost V 4 bases and J 1 base, with 17 bases left between them. Germline V gene sequence: CDR1 LGHNA, CDR2 YSLEER. CDR3 length equals 17 residues. The TCRbeta library incorporated unique molecular identifiers. TCRdb re-called the PCR reads with MiXCR, one entry per CDR3 protein. Altogether 90,000 to 100,000 distinct CDR3 sequences are present, more than 20% being singletons, with the ten largest covering about a fifth. The chain joins TRBV4-3 to TRBJ2-4, with D perhaps assigned TRBD1 or TRBD2 (5 bases each). The sequence derives from a boy between 2 and 10 years old with acute lymphoblastic leukemia, due to receive a stem cell transplant. Here the sequenced sample was PBMCs, taken before TCRalphabeta/CD19-depleted stem cell transplant. The CDR3 here is CASSLMNRSGAKNIQYF. The CDR3 nucleotides read TGCGCCAGCAGCCTGATGAACAGGTCGGGGGCCAAAAACATTCAGTACTTC.